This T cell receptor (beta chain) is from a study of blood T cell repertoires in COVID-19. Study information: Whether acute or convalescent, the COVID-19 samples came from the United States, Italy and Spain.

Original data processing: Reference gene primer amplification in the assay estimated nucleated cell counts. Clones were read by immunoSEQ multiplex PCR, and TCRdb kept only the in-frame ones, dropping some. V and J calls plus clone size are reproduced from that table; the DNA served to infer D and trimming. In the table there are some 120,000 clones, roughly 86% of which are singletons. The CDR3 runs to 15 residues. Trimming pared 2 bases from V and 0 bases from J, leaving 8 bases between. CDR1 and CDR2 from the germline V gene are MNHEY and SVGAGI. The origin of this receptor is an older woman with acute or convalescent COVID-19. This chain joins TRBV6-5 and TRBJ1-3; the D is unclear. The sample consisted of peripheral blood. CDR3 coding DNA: TGTGCCAGCAGTTACACCACAGCCTCTGGAAACACCATATATTTT. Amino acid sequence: CASSYTTASGNTIYF.